The TCR beta chain described here comes from a study of T cells after yellow fever vaccination. Findings and limits, study-wide: Just a small share of clonotypes turned up in the CD4 compartment as well as the CD8 compartment. High-abundance clonotypes from the bulk population could contaminate FACS-sorted repertoires. Weaker, the secondary response peaked sooner, at day 5 versus 15.

Many counts were recorded for this clonotype. 5'RACE template switching generated TCR cDNA, adding a universal primer site and UMIs. TCRdb processed the 5' RACE reads anew with MiXCR; each CDR3 protein has one entry. The table has about 21,000 distinct CDR3 sequences, roughly 5.6% seen once; the top ten hold 20%. This clonotype was sampled from a man in his late teens or twenties who received the YFV17D yellow fever vaccine. Sequenced here: PBMCs, either bulk or a sorted T-cell subset (CD4+, CD8+, memory, or dextramer-sorted; not recorded which), sampled roughly 46 days after the first yellow fever vaccination.

The chain's CDR3 is CASSLAGMNTEAFF. CDR3 sequence (DNA): TGCGCCAGCAGCTTAGCGGGGATGAACACTGAAGCTTTCTTT. V is TRBV5-1 and J is TRBJ1-1; D is unclear. CDR1 SGHRS and CDR2 YFSETQ come from the germline V gene. Trimming shortened V by 2 bases and J by 0 bases, and 8 bases separated the two germline ends. The CDR3 consists of 14 residues.